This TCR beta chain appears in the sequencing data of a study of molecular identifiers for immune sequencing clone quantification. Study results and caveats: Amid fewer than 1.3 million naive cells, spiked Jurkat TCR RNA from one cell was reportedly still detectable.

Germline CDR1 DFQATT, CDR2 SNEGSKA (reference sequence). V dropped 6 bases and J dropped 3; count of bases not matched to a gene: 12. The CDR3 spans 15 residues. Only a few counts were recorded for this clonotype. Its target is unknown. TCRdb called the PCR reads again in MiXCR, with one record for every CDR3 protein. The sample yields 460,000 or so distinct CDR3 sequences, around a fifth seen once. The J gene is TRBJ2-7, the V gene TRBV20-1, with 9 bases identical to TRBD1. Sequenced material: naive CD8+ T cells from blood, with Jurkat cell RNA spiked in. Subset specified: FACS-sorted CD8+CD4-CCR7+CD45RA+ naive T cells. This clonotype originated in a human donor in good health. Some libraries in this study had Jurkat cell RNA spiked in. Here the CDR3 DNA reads TGCAGTGCCAGGAGAACAGACAGGGGGAACTACGAGCAGTACTTC. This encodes CSARRTDRGNYEQYF.